The present T cell receptor (beta chain) was sequenced within a study of T cell changes during pregnancy in multiple sclerosis. Generated by immunoSEQ multiplex PCR, the TCRdb table keeps only in-frame clones and is missing some. The data contain approximately 90,000 clones, 90% to 95% of them singletons. Losses at the gene ends were 5 bases for V and 6 bases for J; bases not matched to a gene: 7. Per the germline V gene, CDR1 is MDHEN and CDR2 is SYDVKM. CDR3 length: 14 amino acids. The J gene is TRBJ1-1, the V gene TRBV28; 9 bases fit TRBD1. The TCR sequence derives from a female donor with multiple sclerosis, enrolled in a pregnancy study. The sample here was peripheral blood, taken in the third trimester of pregnancy. The chain's CDR3 is CASSQAGTGSEAFF. The CDR3 nucleotides read TGTGCCAGCAGTCAAGCCGGGACAGGGTCTGAAGCTTTCTTT.